This TCR beta chain was documented in a study of blood T cell repertoires in COVID-19. The method was immunoSEQ multiplex PCR; TCRdb's version includes in-frame clones alone and lacks a portion of them. This sample has around 280,000 clones; approximately 83% occur once, and the top ten carry approximately 2.2%. Source material: peripheral blood. The TCR originated in a woman in her thirties who had recovered from COVID-19.

DNA of the CDR3: TGTGCCTGGAGTAGACAGTCGAACACTGAAGCTTTCTTT. This encodes CAWSRQSNTEAFF. The chain has TRBV30 and TRBJ1-1, with TRBD1 as a possible D gene (5 bases). The CDR3 runs 13 residues. Trimming left V 2 bases short and J 1 base short, with 8 bases between. Looked up from germline, CDR1 is GTSNPN and CDR2 is SVGIG (reference sequence).